One TCR beta chain is described in this entry. This clone's antigen is unknown. Base-call qualities are not available, and no considerably larger clone is one nucleotide away. One collaborating source in Seattle enrolled patients while the patients were actively infected and followed the patients over time throughout the course of disease. Each collaborating institution followed its own protocols to collect whole blood in K2EDTA tubes. For TCRbeta analysis, collaborators shipped samples in one of three forms: frozen whole blood, isolated PBMCs, or DNA extracted from either of those sample types. TCRbeta CDR3 regions were amplified from genomic DNA by means of the immunoSEQ Assay, a bias-controlled multiplex PCR. In the original analysis: The number of nucleated cells in each sample was estimated by amplification of reference gene primers within the assay. Sequence reads were collapsed and filtered to measure the absolute abundance of every unique TCRbeta CDR3 rearrangement. Productive Simpson clonality was computed per sample as the square root of Simpson's diversity index over productive rearrangements. TCRdb stores this immuneACCESS table with in-frame sequences only. Part of the clones is absent; in the studies checked, under half of the shortfall reflects unresolved V genes, and no reason is known for the rest. From that table come the V and J calls and clone size; the DNA was used to work out D and trimming. The sample yields around 150,000 clones; about 85% were counted once. The leading ten clones occupy around 8.1% of the sample.

The source of the sample is a study of blood T cell repertoires in COVID-19 (TCRdb year 2020). Notes on the research overall: Samples covering the acute and convalescent phases of COVID-19 were provided by collaborators in the United States, Italy and Spain. Subjects who had been exposed to COVID-19, were actively infected with it, or had recovered from it provided the deeply sampled blood TCRbeta repertoires that made up the dataset. The repertoires were released in a freely available public database meant as a resource for research on the immune response to SARS-CoV-2. The samples were drawn from the first 160 participants of the ongoing ImmuneRACE study and from 1,254 subjects provided by 6 global collaborators. The prospective study material was composed of cDNA or gDNA derived from T cells, B-cell-depleted T cells, or PBMCs. HLA class I and class II types, where available, came from metadata supplied by the sample provider rather than from assay-based typing. Nearly every sample came with metadata listing a de-identified subject ID, COVID-19 status, age in years and sex.

General study outcomes and caveats: How much clinical and demographic metadata was included differed by source and by participant, and the metadata was provided uncurated.

Sequences SGHTA (CDR1) and FQGNSA (CDR2) are obtained from the germline V gene. The CDR3 sequence holds 17 residues, the cysteine and phenylalanine included. CDR3 DNA only is kept here, 51 bases in frame from base 1. V loses 1 base, J loses 4 bases, and the germline ends lie 17 bases apart. Specimen: peripheral blood. The sequence was obtained from a woman aged 60-75 years with COVID-19, enrolled during active disease. The chain employs TRBV7-2 and TRBJ2-1, with TRBD2 perhaps the D gene, on 5 matching bases. CDR3 sequence: CASSLGGHSRGYNEQFF. The DNA sequence is as follows: TGTGCCAGCAGCTTAGGTGGCCACTCACGGGGATACAATGAGCAGTTCTTC.